What follows are 29 T cell receptor beta chains derived from one specimen sequenced in a study of cytomegalovirus exposure and HLA in healthy donors. 13 Jbeta primers and 60 Vbeta primers were used for the PCR. Method: immunoSEQ multiplex PCR; TCRdb's copy keeps in-frame clones and lacks some. The table shows about 170,000 clones, with about 75% occurring only once. The material sequenced was PBMCs. The source is a female donor in good health and CMV-seronegative.

The J gene is TRBJ2-7, the V gene TRBV2; D possibly corresponds to TRBD1 (6 bases). V was trimmed by 4 bases and J by 4 bases, leaving 14 bases between them. This CDR3 spans 14 amino acids. CDR1 and CDR2 from the germline V gene are SNHLY and FYNNEI. The CDR3 reads CASSVWTAKYEQYF. In DNA form, the CDR3 reads TGTGCCAGCAGTGTTTGGACAGCCAAGTACGAGCAGTACTTC.

This chain joins TRBV6-1 and TRBJ1-1; 7 bases agree with TRBD1. The CDR3 is made up of 14 amino acids. CDR1 and CDR2 (germline): MNHNS, SASEGT. J gave up 3 bases and V 0 bases, and 1 base lay outside the gene matches. CDR3 amino acids: CASSEAGGYTEAFF. CDR3 DNA sequence: TGTGCCAGCAGTGAAGCAGGGGGCTACACTGAAGCTTTCTTT.

This sequence joins TRBV5-1 and TRBJ2-1, with 11 positions matching TRBD2. The junction had 4 bases not matched to a gene; V was cut back by 2 bases and J by 6 bases. CDR1 and CDR2 from the germline V gene are SGHRS and YFSETQ. The CDR3 is 15 amino acids. CDR3 DNA: TGCGCCAGCAGCTTTAGCGGGAGGGAGGGCAATGAGCAGTTCTTC. This translates into CASSFSGREGNEQFF.

The CDR3: CASSGIETPSNQPQHF. The CDR3 DNA follows: TGTGCCAGCAGTGGGATCGAGACACCGAGCAATCAGCCCCAGCATTTT. J is TRBJ1-5 and V is TRBV2; D gene uncertain. V lost 4 bases to trimming and J lost 1 base, with 14 bases between them. The CDR3 has 16 residues. Germline V gene sequence: CDR1 SNHLY, CDR2 FYNNEI.

The gene calls are TRBV30 and TRBJ2-3, with D possibly TRBD2 on 5 matching bases. The CDR3 loop spans 14 amino acids. The germline CDR1 and CDR2 sequences are GTSNPN and SVGIG (reference sequence). V lost 2 bases to trimming and J lost 3 bases, with 12 bases between them. CDR3 in DNA: TGTGCCTGGAGTAAGGGAGTCAGGACAGATACGCAGTATTTT. Translated: CAWSKGVRTDTQYF.

The chain joins TRBV5-1 to TRBJ1-2; possibly TRBD1 for D (5 bases). Trimming took 1 base from V and 4 from J, leaving 14 bases between them. The CDR3 spans 15 residues. The V gene's germline CDR1 is SGHRS and CDR2 YFSETQ. CDR3 in amino acids: CASSLNAGPGYGYTF. As DNA, the CDR3 is TGCGCCAGCAGCTTGAACGCAGGGCCCGGCTATGGCTACACCTTC. Full variable domain (outside the CDR3, taken from reference TRBV5-1 and TRBJ1-2): KAGVTQTPRYLIKTRGQQVTLSCSPISGHRSVSWYQQTPGQGLQFLFEYFSETQRNKGNFPGRFSGRQFSNSRSEMNVSTLELGDSALYLCASSLNAGPGYGYTFGSGTRLTVV.

This clone was counted a few times. The chain combines TRBV1 with TRBJ2-3; TRBD2 is taken as the D call from the table, unchecked against the DNA. TRBV1 is a documented pseudogene. The CDR3 is 15 amino acids. The CDR3 DNA follows: TGCACCAGCAGCCAACTAGCGGGGGTCGCAGATACGCAGTATTTT. This codes for CTSSQLAGVADTQYF.

This rearrangement joins TRBV5-1 to TRBJ1-6; 11 positions match TRBD1. This CDR3 is built from 15 residues. V lost 3 bases and J lost 8; bases outside the gene matches: 4. CDR1 SGHRS and CDR2 YFSETQ come from the germline V gene. The CDR3 loop reads CASSSGQGADSPLHF. For the CDR3, the DNA is TGCGCCAGCAGCTCAGGACAGGGGGCCGATTCACCCCTCCACTTT.

The rearrangement uses TRBV27 and TRBJ2-3, with a tentative D call TRBD2 (5 bases). The CDR3 totals 17 residues. CDR1 is MNHEY, CDR2 SMNVEV, per germline (reference sequence). Deletions cut 4 bases from V and 0 bases from J, with 17 bases between. The chain's CDR3 is CASSSRTVSRSTDTQYF. The CDR3 region has the DNA TGTGCCAGCAGTTCCCGGACTGTCTCCCGTAGCACAGATACGCAGTATTTT.

The chain couples TRBV5-1 to TRBJ2-1, with D unresolved. Germline V gene sequence: CDR1 SGHRS, CDR2 YFSETQ. V was cut by 3 bases and J by 0 bases, with 4 bases left in between. The CDR3 contains 13 residues. CDR3 in DNA: TGCGCCAGCAGCTGGAGCTCCTACAATGAGCAGTTCTTC. Protein sequence: CASSWSSYNEQFF.

This rearrangement joins TRBV18 to TRBJ2-7; possible D gene TRBD2, 6 bases. Germline V gene sequence: CDR1 KGHSH, CDR2 LQKENI. Trimming stripped 3 bases from V and 4 bases from J, with 10 bases between. CDR3 length equals 13 residues. This CDR3 reads CASSPRREYEQYF. The CDR3 DNA reads TGTGCCAGCTCACCTCGGCGGGAATACGAGCAGTACTTC. The full variable domain, rest sourced from reference TRBV18 and TRBJ2-7, is NAGVMQNPRHLVRRRGQEARLRCSPMKGHSHVYWYRQLPEEGLKFMVYLQKENIIDESGMPKERFSAEFPKEGPSILRIQQVVRGDSAAYFCASSPRREYEQYFGPGTRLTVT.

The V and J genes are TRBV5-4 and TRBJ2-1; D remains unclear. The CDR3 contains 13 residues. V gave up 1 base and J gave up 2 bases, with 4 bases separating them. The germline V gene encodes CDR1 SGHNT and CDR2 YYREEE (reference sequence). CDR3 amino acids: CASSLSTYNEQFF. In nucleotides, the CDR3 is TGTGCCAGCAGCTTGTCCACCTACAATGAGCAGTTCTTC.

A remark on this clone: A read error may produce the germline difference seen at one junction end. This chain joins TRBV7-9 and TRBJ2-1, with a possible D match to TRBD2 (6 bases). Per the germline V gene, CDR1 is SEHNR and CDR2 is FQNEAQ (reference sequence). The CDR3 has 15 residues. CDR3 in DNA: TGTGCCAGCAGATTAGCGGAAGCGGAGTACAATGAGCAGTTCTTC. This sequence encodes CASRLAEAEYNEQFF.

This chain uses TRBV12-5 with TRBJ1-4, with 8 bases aligning to TRBD1. Germline lookup yields CDR1 LGHNT and CDR2 FRNRAP. The length of the CDR3 is 13 residues. J gave up 5 bases and V 5 bases, and 1 base lay outside the gene matches. CDR3 DNA: TGTGCTAGTGGTAGGACAGGGAATGAAAAACTGTTTTTT. This translates into CASGRTGNEKLFF.

The chain employs TRBV6-5 and TRBJ1-4, with D possibly TRBD1 on 5 matching bases. CDR1 MNHEY and CDR2 SVGAGI come from the germline V gene. V shed 10 bases and J shed 14 bases, with 20 bases lying between them. The CDR3 runs 12 residues. The CDR3 loop is CATQKGPAGLFF. The CDR3 coding sequence is TGTGCCACTCAAAAAGGGCCCGCAGGGCTGTTTTTT.

The genes are TRBV5-1 and TRBJ2-3, with 12 bases matching TRBD2. Germline-derived CDR1 and CDR2 are SGHRS and YFSETQ. V gave up 2 bases and J gave up 4 bases; unmatched junction bases: 5. The CDR3 has 16 residues. CDR3 DNA sequence: TGCGCCAGCAGCTTCTCACTAGCGGGGGGCCCAGATACGCAGTATTTT. Its translation is CASSFSLAGGPDTQYF.

A few counts support this clone. The rearrangement uses TRBV5-1 and TRBJ1-1; D possibly corresponds to TRBD1 (6 bases). Trimming pared 4 bases from V and 1 base from J, leaving 11 bases between. The V gene's germline CDR1 is SGHRS and CDR2 YFSETQ. This CDR3 is built from 14 residues. CDR3 sequence: CASSAGQPNTEAFF. The DNA for the CDR3 is TGCGCCAGCAGCGCAGGACAGCCGAACACTGAAGCTTTCTTT.

V gene TRBV4-1 combines with J gene TRBJ2-1; 11 bases are a match to TRBD2. The CDR3 is 19 amino acids. The ends lost 0 bases at V and 3 bases at J; junction bases unmatched: 10. CDR1 MGHRA and CDR2 YSYEKL come from the germline V gene. CDR3 sequence: CASSQDGLAGGRNYNEQFF. CDR3 coding DNA: TGCGCCAGCAGCCAAGACGGGCTAGCGGGGGGACGCAACTACAATGAGCAGTTCTTC.

This clone was recorded once. CDR3 nucleotide sequence: TGCGCCAGCAGCTTGGGAGGGGGCGAGCAGTACTTC. Translating gives CASSLGGGEQYF. This chain joins TRBV5-1 and TRBJ2-7, with D maybe TRBD1 (6 bases). Germline V CDR1 and CDR2: SGHRS, YFSETQ. V dropped 0 bases and J dropped 6 bases, with 7 bases sitting between them. The length of the CDR3 is 12 residues.

This clone was recorded a few times. The chain joins TRBV5-8 to TRBJ2-5, with a tentative D call TRBD1 (6 bases). The CDR3 contains 15 residues. Germline loops: CDR1 SGHTS, CDR2 YDEGEE. Deletions cut 3 bases from V and 1 base from J, with 13 bases between. For the CDR3, the DNA is TGTGCCAGCAGCTCAGACAGGTGGGTCCAAGAGACCCAGTACTTC. This gives the protein CASSSDRWVQETQYF.

The chain has TRBV2 and TRBJ2-5, with 9 bases aligning to TRBD1. Unmatched junction bases numbered 6, after V lost 8 bases and J lost 5 bases. The CDR3 consists of 13 residues. CDR1 and CDR2 from the germline V gene are SNHLY and FYNNEI. CDR3 DNA sequence: TGTGCCAGCGAGGGACAGGGCGCGGAGACCCAGTACTTC. Protein: CASEGQGAETQYF.

The V gene is TRBV5-6, the J gene TRBJ1-2; the D gene is possibly TRBD1 (6 bases). The CDR3 spans 15 residues. Per germline, CDR1 SGHDT and CDR2 YYEEEE. The V end lost 0 bases, the J end lost 8 bases, and 17 bases lay between the germline ends. This chain's CDR3 is CASSLVAGGDRGYTF. CDR3 DNA: TGTGCCAGCAGCTTGGTCGCGGGGGGCGACCGGGGCTACACCTTC.

This clone was seen only a few times. This rearrangement joins TRBV7-9 to TRBJ1-1, with D unresolved. The CDR3 length is 14 residues. V gave up 4 bases and J gave up 1 base, with 10 bases separating them. CDR1 and CDR2 from the germline V gene are SEHNR and FQNEAQ (reference sequence). The CDR3 bases are TGTGCCAGCAGCTCCCGGGTCGAGAACACTGAAGCTTTCTTT. Translation gives CASSSRVENTEAFF.

The chain carries TRBV15 and TRBJ1-4; a possible D gene is TRBD1 (5 bases). Germline CDR1 and CDR2: LNHNV and YYDKDF (reference sequence). This CDR3 comprises 17 residues. V shed 0 bases and J shed 3 bases, with 14 bases lying between them. The CDR3 is CATSRDSLAGSNEKLFF. The CDR3, as DNA: TGTGCCACCAGCAGAGATTCCCTGGCAGGGTCTAATGAAAAACTGTTTTTT.

This chain connects TRBV12-5 to TRBJ2-7; possible D gene TRBD1, 6 bases. Trimming cost V 2 bases and J 6 bases, with 11 bases left between them. Germline V lookup: CDR1 LGHNT, CDR2 FRNRAP. CDR3 length: 13 amino acids. The DNA of the CDR3 is TGTGCTAGTGGTTTGACCTTACAGGGCGAGCAGTACTTC. Its translation is CASGLTLQGEQYF.

The V gene is TRBV20-1, the J gene TRBJ2-7; 7 bases align to TRBD2. The CDR3 is made up of 11 amino acids. CDR1 is DFQATT, CDR2 SNEGSKA, per germline (reference sequence). V lost 5 bases to trimming and J lost 5 bases; unmatched junction nucleotides: 3. This chain's CDR3 is CSARLAHEQYF. The CDR3, as DNA: TGCAGTGCTCGACTAGCCCACGAGCAGTACTTC.

This clone was recorded once. The rearrangement uses TRBV19 and TRBJ1-6; 7 positions match TRBD1. The germline gives CDR1 LNHDA, CDR2 SQIVND (reference sequence). V lost 7 bases and J lost 10; bases outside the gene matches: 10. The CDR3 length is 14 residues. The CDR3 DNA reads as TGTGCCAGTACCCAGACAGGGTATCGATCACCCCTCCACTTT. It is translated as CASTQTGYRSPLHF.

CDR3 sequence reads: CAWSVRIVRDSYGYTF. The CDR3, as DNA: TGTGCCTGGAGTGTACGAATTGTCAGGGATAGCTATGGCTACACCTTC. The chain employs TRBV30 and TRBJ1-2; D may be TRBD1 (5 bases). The CDR3 sequence is 16 residues long. Germline V lookup: CDR1 GTSNPN, CDR2 SVGIG (reference sequence). V lost 0 bases, J lost 4 bases, and 18 bases lay in between.

The chain uses TRBV9 and TRBJ1-6; 8 bases are a match to TRBD1. With 4 bases clipped from V and 7 bases from J, the junction kept 4 bases outside the gene matches. Germline V gene sequence: CDR1 SGDLS, CDR2 YYNGEE. The CDR3 sequence is 14 residues long. This CDR3 reads CASSPGQGNSPLHF. The CDR3, as DNA: TGTGCCAGCAGCCCTGGACAGGGCAATTCACCCCTCCACTTT.